Listed below are T cell receptor beta chains from one sample, sequenced in a study of PD-1 blockade in mismatch repair-deficient tumors. TCRdb's table, derived via immunoSEQ multiplex PCR, lists solely in-frame clones and lacks some. The sample consists of roughly 120,000 clones, about nine tenths of them appearing once. The sample consisted of peripheral blood, taken roughly 70 weeks after starting pembrolizumab. These receptors were obtained from an adult with mismatch repair-deficient cancer. Both conserved end residues are part of each CDR3. The order of the fields is clone size, J gene, CDR3 length, D gene, V gene, CDR3 DNA, CDR3 protein. The D gene is left open where the match is weak. Not all rows give a size; the values are once, few, many and, for expanded clones, a class.

. | TRBJ2-5 | 15 | TRBD1 | TRBV13 | TGTGCCAGCAGCCTCCGGGACAGGGGGGGAGAGACCCAGTACTTC | CASSLRDRGGETQYF
. | TRBJ1-1 | 13 | . | TRBV6-1 | TGTGCCAGCAGACACGGGCAGGCCACTGAAGCTTTCTTT | CASRHGQATEAFF
. | TRBJ1-1 | 15 | . | TRBV5-1 | TGCGCCAGCAGCTTGGCTCGGGGGTCGAACACTGAAGCTTTCTTT | CASSLARGSNTEAFF
. | TRBJ1-2 | 14 | . | TRBV18 | TGTGCCAGCTCACTCCGCGGGGGGCTGTATGGCTACACCTTC | CASSLRGGLYGYTF
. | TRBJ2-1 | 15 | TRBD1 | TRBV28 | TGTGCCAGCAGTTTTCTCAGGGGGCACGACAATGAGCAGTTCTTC | CASSFLRGHDNEQFF
. | TRBJ2-5 | 16 | TRBD2 | TRBV28 | TGTGCCAGCAGTTTAGGGACCGTCAGCGGGAGGGAGACCCAGTACTTC | CASSLGTVSGRETQYF
. | TRBJ2-2 | 17 | TRBD2 | TRBV27 | TGTGCCAGCAGTTTTCTAGCGGGAGGGCCTGCCACCGGGGAGCTGTTTTTT | CASSFLAGGPATGELFF
once | TRBJ2-3 | 16 | . | TRBV7-6 | TGTGCCAGCAGCTTTTCGGCGGGGCGGAGCACAGATACGCAGTATTTT | CASSFSAGRSTDTQYF
. | TRBJ2-1 | 18 | TRBD2 | TRBV5-1 | TGCGCCAGCAGACTAGCGGGACTAGCGGGAGGGCCTTCGGGTGAGCAGTTCTTC | CASRLAGLAGGPSGEQFF
. | TRBJ2-7 | 15 | TRBD2 | TRBV4-3 | TGCGCCAGCAGCCTAGGACTAGAAACTACCTACGAGCAGTACTTC | CASSLGLETTYEQYF
. | TRBJ1-1 | 17 | . | TRBV30 | TGTGCCTGGAGCCCCAACCCCCTGGGCCAGCTGAACACTGAAGCTTTCTTT | CAWSPNPLGQLNTEAFF
. | TRBJ1-1 | 13 | . | TRBV6-5 | TGTGCCAGCAGTTGGACGGGAGACACTGAAGCTTTCTTT | CASSWTGDTEAFF
. | TRBJ2-3 | 15 | TRBD1 | TRBV7-6 | TGTGCCAGCAGCTCCCGGGACAGAAGCACAGATACGCAGTATTTT | CASSSRDRSTDTQYF
. | TRBJ2-1 | 16 | TRBD2 | TRBV6-1 | TGTGCCAGCAGTGGTAAACCGGGACTAGTCGTGGATGAGCAGTTCTTC | CASSGKPGLVVDEQFF
. | TRBJ2-7 | 13 | . | TRBV21-1 | TGTGCCAGCAGTCGAGACATATCGGACGAGCAGTACTTC | CASSRDISDEQYF
. | TRBJ1-1 | 15 | . | TRBV13 | TGTGCCAGCAGCTGGGAGGAGAGGGGTGGCACTGAAGCTTTCTTT | CASSWEERGGTEAFF
. | TRBJ2-5 | 15 | . | TRBV19 | TGTGCCAGTAGTCTAAAGGGACTCCCCCAAGAGACCCAGTACTTC | CASSLKGLPQETQYF
. | TRBJ1-2 | 14 | . | TRBV5-1 | TGCGCCAGCAGCTTGGCATCCGGGTTTGATGGCTACACCTTC | CASSLASGFDGYTF
. | TRBJ2-3 | 18 | . | TRBV13 | TGTGCCAGCAGCTTAGGATGGGACCATACAGAGAACACAGATACGCAGTATTTT | CASSLGWDHTENTDTQYF
. | TRBJ2-3 | 17 | TRBD2 | TRBV7-9 | TGTGCCAGCAGCTTAGCTCAGACTAGCGGAGGCACAGATACGCAGTATTTT | CASSLAQTSGGTDTQYF
. | TRBJ2-7 | 14 | TRBD1 | TRBV28 | TGTGCCAGCAGCCCAAGAGACAGGGACGGTGAGCAGTACTTC | CASSPRDRDGEQYF
. | TRBJ2-5 | 16 | . | TRBV18 | TGTGCCAGCTCACCAAATCCAGGAACAAGTTTAGAGACCCAGTACTTC | CASSPNPGTSLETQYF
. | TRBJ2-1 | 15 | . | TRBV7-8 | TGTGCCAGCAGCTTAGGTCGACTTAACTACAATGAGCAGTTCTTC | CASSLGRLNYNEQFF